The 21 T cell receptor beta chains listed next were all sequenced from one sample in a study of regulatory T cells in long-lasting Graves disease. Time point here: newly diagnosed GD, antithyroid drugs for less than 3 months. PBMCs were the source of the RNA used for TCR sequencing. According to the study, TCR beta libraries were built with iRepertoire HTBI primers and CDR3-region Arm-PCR. TCRdb independently ran MiXCR on the multiplex PCR reads; one entry per CDR3 protein. Seen here are roughly 440,000 distinct CDR3 sequences, about a sixth observed once, and the top ten hold less than 30%. These same records also appear under a second study, on T cells in Graves' hyperthyroidism and ophthalmopathy.

The sequenced sample was peripheral blood mononuclear cells (PBMCs), obtained at new diagnosis, from a patient treated with antithyroid drugs. The receptors shown here come from a woman between 18 and 29 years old with Graves disease.

This clonotype was picked up many times. The V and J genes are TRBV20-1 and TRBJ2-1; D ambiguous. V gave up 3 bases and J gave up 7 bases, with 13 bases separating them. Per germline, CDR1 DFQATT and CDR2 SNEGSKA (reference sequence). The CDR3 has 13 amino acids. CDR3 bases: TGCAGTGCTAGGGTTCCCCTTTATAATGAGCAGTTCTTC. This codes for CSARVPLYNEQFF.

This clonotype has ten or more counts. CDR3 nucleotides: TGTGCCAGCAGTGGCCTCGGACGGGACTACGAGCAGTACTTC. This codes for CASSGLGRDYEQYF. V is TRBV2 and J is TRBJ2-7; possibly TRBD2 for D (5 bases). The CDR3 is 14 amino acids. Trimming left V 4 bases short and J 3 bases short, with 13 bases between. Germline V gene lookup returns CDR1 SNHLY and CDR2 FYNNEI.

This clonotype has just a few counts. The chain is built from TRBV10-1 and TRBJ2-7, with 8 positions matching TRBD1. CDR3 length equals 14 residues. Germline V lookup: CDR1 WNHNN, CDR2 SYGVQD (reference sequence). V lost 5 bases, J lost 2 bases, and 5 bases stayed unmatched. CDR3 DNA: TGCGCCAGCAGTAAAGGACAGGGAACCTACGAGCAGTACTTC. Protein sequence: CASSKGQGTYEQYF.

A few counts support this clonotype. This chain uses TRBV29-1 with TRBJ2-7; possibly TRBD1 for D (5 bases). The CDR3 loop spans 11 amino acids. Deletions cut 4 bases from V and 5 bases from J, with 9 bases between. Germline CDR1 reads SQVTM; CDR2 reads ANQGSEA. The DNA of the CDR3 is TGCAGCGTTGTAGGGGATCACGAGCAGTACTTC. Its protein product is CSVVGDHEQYF.

This clonotype was seen a handful of times. A read error may be the cause here, since a much bigger clone is one base away. This chain's CDR3 is CASSLARSGTSGSLAKDIQYF. CDR3 nucleotides: TGTGCCAGCAGCTTAGCGCGGTCTGGGACTAGCGGGAGCCTAGCCAAAGACATTCAGTACTTC. The chain uses TRBV7-9 and TRBJ2-4, with TRBD2 matching 14 bases. There are 21 residues in the CDR3. Per the germline V gene, CDR1 is SEHNR and CDR2 is FQNEAQ (reference sequence).

A few counts support this clonotype. The chain recombines TRBV6-2 or TRBV6-3 with TRBJ1-1, with D perhaps matching TRBD1 (6 bases). CDR1 MNHEY and CDR2 SVGEGT come from the germline V gene. CDR3 length: 15 amino acids. With 2 bases removed from V and 5 bases from J, the gap between germline ends came to 15 bases. In DNA form, the CDR3 reads TGTGCCAGCAGTTACGGTCAGGGGTCAGGGACTGAAGCTTTCTTT. Translated, it gives CASSYGQGSGTEAFF.

This clonotype turned up a few times. The junction differs from germline at one of its ends, possibly a read error. The V and J genes are TRBV5-5 and TRBJ1-4; D possibly corresponds to TRBD1 (5 bases). The CDR3 sequence is 13 residues long. The germline CDR1 and CDR2 sequences are SGHKS and YYEKEE (reference sequence). In nucleotides, the CDR3 is TGTGTCAGCTCCGGGCAAGGGGATGAAAAACTGTTTTTT. Protein: CVSSGQGDEKLFF. The variable domain in full, with the rest retrieved from reference TRBV5-5 and TRBJ1-4, is DAGVTQSPTHLIKTRGQQVTLRCSPISGHKSVSWYQQVLGQGPQFIFQYYEKEERGRGNFPDRFSARQFPNYSSELNVNALLLGDSALYLCVSSGQGDEKLFFGSGTQLSVL.

The genes are TRBV7-2 and TRBJ2-1; no clear D. The V gene's germline CDR1 is SGHTA and CDR2 FQGNSA. The CDR3 has 12 amino acids. With 4 bases removed from V and 8 bases from J, the gap between germline ends came to 9 bases. CDR3: CASSCPQDEQFF. The CDR3 DNA reads as TGTGCCAGCAGCTGCCCCCAAGATGAGCAGTTCTTC.

This clonotype was detected ten times or more. The chain employs TRBV7-9 and TRBJ1-2; TRBD1 might be the D (6 bases). The CDR3 sequence is 14 residues long. With 5 bases removed from V and 0 bases from J, the gap between germline ends came to 10 bases. Germline assignment: CDR1 SEHNR and CDR2 FQNEAQ (reference sequence). CDR3 amino acids: CASSPGVPNYGYTF. CDR3 DNA sequence: TGTGCCAGCAGCCCAGGGGTTCCTAACTATGGCTACACCTTC.

This clonotype was seen repeatedly, ten times or more. The chain uses TRBV12-3 or TRBV12-4 and TRBJ2-1; 9 bases map to TRBD2. The CDR3 has 16 residues. V was clipped by 4 bases and J by 4 bases; unmatched bases: 8. The CDR3 nucleotides are TGTGCCAGCAGTTCACGGGGGCTAGCGGGGTACAATGAGCAGTTCTTC. Residues: CASSSRGLAGYNEQFF.

This clonotype came up a few times. V and J are TRBV6-2 or TRBV6-3 and TRBJ2-2, with 7 bases that match TRBD1. Germline assignment: CDR1 MNHEY and CDR2 SVGEGT. This CDR3 has 15 amino acids. Trimming at V came to 6 bases and at J to 8 bases, leaving 12 bases not matched to a gene. The CDR3 DNA sequence: TGTGCCAGCAGCCGAGACAGGGCTTACGGGGGGGAGCTGTTTTTT. Translation: CASSRDRAYGGELFF.

This clonotype was picked up many times. This chain's CDR3 is CASNTRGGSSYEQYF. Here the CDR3 DNA reads TGTGCCAGCAACACCCGGGGGGGAAGCTCCTACGAGCAGTACTTC. The chain combines TRBV7-9 with TRBJ2-7; 8 bases agree with TRBD2. Losses at the gene ends were 7 bases for V and 0 bases for J; bases not matched to a gene: 8. Looked up from germline, CDR1 is SEHNR and CDR2 is FQNEAQ (reference sequence). This CDR3 is 15 amino acids long.

On this clonotype: This could be a read error, since a much larger clone is one nucleotide away. The chain employs TRBV7-2 and TRBJ2-2; TRBD1 agrees at 8 bases. Per the germline V gene, CDR1 is SGHTA and CDR2 is FQGNSA. The CDR3 is made up of 15 amino acids. CDR3 coding DNA: TGTGCCAGCACCCCACTTCAGGGGGCCTCCGGGGAGCCGTTTTTT. It specifies CASTPLQGASGEPFF.

This clonotype was seen more than once but under ten times. The genes are TRBV7-9 and TRBJ2-5; tentatively, D is TRBD1 (5 bases). This CDR3 contains 11 residues. Trimming took 6 bases from V and 5 from J, leaving 7 bases between them. Germline lookup yields CDR1 SEHNR and CDR2 FQNEAQ (reference sequence). CDR3 bases: TGTGCCAGCAGAAACAGGGAGACCCAGTACTTC. Translated: CASRNRETQYF.

This rearrangement joins TRBV5-1 to TRBJ1-2; tentatively, D is TRBD1 (5 bases). This CDR3 is built from 14 residues. V was shortened by 5 bases and J by 1 base, with 12 bases between the two germline ends. Germline V lookup: CDR1 SGHRS, CDR2 YFSETQ. The CDR3 is CASRRGVDNYGYTF. The CDR3 nucleotides read TGCGCCAGCAGGCGGGGGGTTGATAACTATGGCTACACCTTC.

This clonotype was detected ten times or more. The genes are TRBV12-3 or TRBV12-4 and TRBJ1-1; no clear D. The ends were cut back, 2 bases at V and 5 bases at J, with 12 bases in the middle. The CDR3 loop spans 14 amino acids. CDR3 protein: CASSLPFSGTEAFF. Written as DNA, the CDR3 is TGTGCCAGCAGTTTACCCTTCAGTGGGACTGAAGCTTTCTTT.

V usage is TRBV6-1 and J usage is TRBJ2-1, with 8 bases aligning to TRBD1. The CDR3 is 15 amino acids. Trimming at V came to 6 bases and at J to 8 bases, leaving 12 bases not matched to a gene. The germline V gene has CDR1 MNHNS and CDR2 SASEGT. Here the CDR3 DNA reads TGTGCCAGCAGGCCTGTGGACAGGGAAGGAGATGAGCAGTTCTTC. Its translation is CASRPVDREGDEQFF.

Ten or more counts support this clonotype. The gene calls are TRBV30 and TRBJ2-5; 7 bases match TRBD1. Looked up from germline, CDR1 is GTSNPN and CDR2 is SVGIG (reference sequence). There are 14 residues in the CDR3. The V gene end was trimmed by 1 base and the J gene end by 3 bases; junction bases not matched to a gene: 5. CDR3 region: CAWSAFGQEETQYF. CDR3 DNA sequence: TGTGCCTGGAGTGCGTTCGGACAGGAAGAGACCCAGTACTTC.

The chain has TRBV3-1 and TRBJ2-1; no clear D gene. Trimming shortened V by 1 base and J by 0 bases, and 7 bases separated the two germline ends. The CDR3 sequence is 15 residues long. Germline CDR1 reads LGHDT; CDR2 reads YNNKEL (reference sequence). The CDR3 protein is CASSQGYSSYNEQFF. CDR3 in DNA: TGTGCCAGCAGCCAAGGTTACTCCTCCTACAATGAGCAGTTCTTC.

This chain connects TRBV29-1 to TRBJ2-5; possible D gene TRBD1, 5 bases. CDR1 and CDR2 from the germline V gene are SQVTM and ANQGSEA. This CDR3 is 12 amino acids long. Trimming cost V 0 bases and J 5 bases, with 7 bases left between them. The CDR3 nucleotides read TGCAGCGTTGAAGAGACAGTGGAGACCCAGTACTTC. Translating gives CSVEETVETQYF.

In its sample, this clonotype was seen a few times. This chain's CDR3 is CASSFSGTGTAGELFF. In nucleotides, the CDR3 is TGCGCCAGCAGCTTCTCCGGGACAGGGACGGCCGGGGAGCTGTTTTTT. This chain joins TRBV5-1 and TRBJ2-2, with 9 nucleotides matching TRBD1. Losses at the gene ends were 2 bases for V and 6 bases for J; bases not matched to a gene: 8. CDR3 length: 16 residues. Germline loops: CDR1 SGHRS, CDR2 YFSETQ.